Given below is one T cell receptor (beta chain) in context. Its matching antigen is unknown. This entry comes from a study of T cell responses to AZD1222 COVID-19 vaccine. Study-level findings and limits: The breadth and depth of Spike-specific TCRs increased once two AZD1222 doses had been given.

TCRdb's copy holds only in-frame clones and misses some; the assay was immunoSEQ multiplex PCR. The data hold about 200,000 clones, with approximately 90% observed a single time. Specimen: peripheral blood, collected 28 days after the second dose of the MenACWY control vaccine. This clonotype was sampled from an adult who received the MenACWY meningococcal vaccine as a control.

The CDR3 loop is CASSVYAGRGTGELFF. CDR3 coding DNA: TGTGCCAGCAGCGTTTATGCGGGGCGGGGGACCGGGGAGCTGTTTTTT. The V call is TRBV9, the J call TRBJ2-2, with 7 bases aligning to TRBD2. The V gene's germline CDR1 is SGDLS and CDR2 YYNGEE. The CDR3 is made up of 16 amino acids. V lost 2 bases, J lost 5 bases, and 9 bases stayed unmatched.